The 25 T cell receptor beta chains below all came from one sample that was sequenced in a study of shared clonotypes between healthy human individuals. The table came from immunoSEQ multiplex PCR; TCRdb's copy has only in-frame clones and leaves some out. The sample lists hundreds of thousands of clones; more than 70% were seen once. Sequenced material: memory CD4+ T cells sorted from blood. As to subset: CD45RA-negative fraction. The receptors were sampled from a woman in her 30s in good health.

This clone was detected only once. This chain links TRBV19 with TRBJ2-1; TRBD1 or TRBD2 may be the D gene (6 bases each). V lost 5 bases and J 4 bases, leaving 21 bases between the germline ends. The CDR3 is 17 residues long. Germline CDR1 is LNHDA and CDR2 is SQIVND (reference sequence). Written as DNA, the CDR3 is TGTGCCAGTAGTGGGCGACAGGCGGGAAGGACTTACAATGAGCAGTTCTTC. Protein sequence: CASSGRQAGRTYNEQFF.

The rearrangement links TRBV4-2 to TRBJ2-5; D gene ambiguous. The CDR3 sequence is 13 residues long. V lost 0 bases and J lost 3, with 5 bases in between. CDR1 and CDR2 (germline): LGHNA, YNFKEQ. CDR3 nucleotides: TGTGCCAGCAGCCAAGATAGAAAAGAGACCCAGTACTTC. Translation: CASSQDRKETQYF.

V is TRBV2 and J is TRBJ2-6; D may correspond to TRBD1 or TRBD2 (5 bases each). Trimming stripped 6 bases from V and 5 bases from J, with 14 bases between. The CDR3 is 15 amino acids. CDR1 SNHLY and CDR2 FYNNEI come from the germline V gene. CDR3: CASRLGGLRANVLTF. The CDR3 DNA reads TGTGCCAGCAGGCTTGGGGGTCTGAGGGCCAACGTCCTGACTTTC.

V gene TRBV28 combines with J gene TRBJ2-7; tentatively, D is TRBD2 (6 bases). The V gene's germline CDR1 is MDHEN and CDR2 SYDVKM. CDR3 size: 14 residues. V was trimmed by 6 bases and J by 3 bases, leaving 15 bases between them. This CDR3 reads CASSPKGGGYEQYF. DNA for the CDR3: TGTGCCAGCAGCCCGAAGGGAGGAGGCTACGAGCAGTACTTC.

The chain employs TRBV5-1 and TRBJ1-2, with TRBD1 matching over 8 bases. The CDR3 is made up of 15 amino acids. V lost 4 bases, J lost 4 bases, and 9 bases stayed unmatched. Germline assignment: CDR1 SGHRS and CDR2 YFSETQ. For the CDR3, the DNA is TGCGCCAGCAGCGGGACAGGACAAGGGCCCTATGGCTACACCTTC. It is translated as CASSGTGQGPYGYTF.

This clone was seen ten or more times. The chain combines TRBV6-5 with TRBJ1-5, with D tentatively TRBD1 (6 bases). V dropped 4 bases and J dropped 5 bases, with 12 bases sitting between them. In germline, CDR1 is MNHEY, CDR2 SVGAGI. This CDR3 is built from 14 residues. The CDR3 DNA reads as TGTGCCAGCAGTTCTTCAGGGGAACATCAGCCCCAGCATTTT. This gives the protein CASSSSGEHQPQHF.

The CDR3 protein is CASGGTQRGEKLFF. The CDR3 DNA follows: TGTGCCAGCGGGGGGACACAAAGGGGTGAAAAACTGTTTTTT. The J gene is TRBJ1-4, the V gene TRBV2; D may be TRBD1 (6 bases). There are 14 residues in the CDR3. Germline CDR1 is SNHLY and CDR2 is FYNNEI. The V end lost 8 bases, the J end lost 7 bases, and 17 bases lay between the germline ends.

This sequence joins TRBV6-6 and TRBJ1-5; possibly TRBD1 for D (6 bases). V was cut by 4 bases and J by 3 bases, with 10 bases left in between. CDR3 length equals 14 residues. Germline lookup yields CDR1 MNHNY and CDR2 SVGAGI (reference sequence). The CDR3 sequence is CASSSTGYNQPQHF. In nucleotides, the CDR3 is TGTGCCAGCAGTTCAACAGGGTACAATCAGCCCCAGCATTTT.

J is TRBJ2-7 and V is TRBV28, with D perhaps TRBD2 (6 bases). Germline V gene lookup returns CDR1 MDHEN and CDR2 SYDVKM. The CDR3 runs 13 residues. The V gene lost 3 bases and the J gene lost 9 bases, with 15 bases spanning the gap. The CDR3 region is CASSFGGAPGQYF. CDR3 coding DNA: TGTGCCAGCAGTTTCGGCGGGGCCCCCGGGCAGTACTTC.

The CDR3 sequence: CASSSGTTGNTIYF. DNA of the CDR3: TGTGCCAGCAGCTCGGGGACAACTGGAAACACCATATATTTT. The chain has TRBV28 and TRBJ1-3; a weak D match, TRBD1 (6 bases). CDR3 size: 14 residues. Germline-derived CDR1 and CDR2 are MDHEN and SYDVKM. The V gene lost 6 bases and the J gene lost 2 bases, with 11 bases spanning the gap.

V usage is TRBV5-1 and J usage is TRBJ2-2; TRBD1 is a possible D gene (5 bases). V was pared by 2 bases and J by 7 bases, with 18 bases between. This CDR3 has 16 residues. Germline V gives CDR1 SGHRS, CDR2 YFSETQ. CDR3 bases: TGCGCCAGCAGCTTTTATATGGCGGACAAAGGCGGGGAGCTGTTTTTT. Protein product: CASSFYMADKGGELFF.

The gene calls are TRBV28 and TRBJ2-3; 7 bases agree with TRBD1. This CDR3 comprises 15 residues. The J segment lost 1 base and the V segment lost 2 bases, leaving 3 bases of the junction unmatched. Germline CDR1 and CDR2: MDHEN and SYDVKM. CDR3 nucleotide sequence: TGTGCCAGCAGTTTACAGGGGGTGCGCACAGATACGCAGTATTTT. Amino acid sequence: CASSLQGVRTDTQYF.

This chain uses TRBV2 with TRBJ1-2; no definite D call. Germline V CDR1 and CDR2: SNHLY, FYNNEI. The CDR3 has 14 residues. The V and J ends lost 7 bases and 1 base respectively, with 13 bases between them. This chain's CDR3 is CASTWTDLNYGYTF. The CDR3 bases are TGTGCCAGCACCTGGACCGATCTTAACTATGGCTACACCTTC.

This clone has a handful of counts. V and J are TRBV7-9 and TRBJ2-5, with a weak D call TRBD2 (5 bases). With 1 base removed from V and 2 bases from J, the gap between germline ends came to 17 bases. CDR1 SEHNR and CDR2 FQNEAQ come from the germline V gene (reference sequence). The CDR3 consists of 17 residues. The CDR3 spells CASSLERNLGNQETQYF. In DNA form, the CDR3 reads TGTGCCAGCAGCTTAGAGCGGAACCTGGGGAATCAAGAGACCCAGTACTTC.

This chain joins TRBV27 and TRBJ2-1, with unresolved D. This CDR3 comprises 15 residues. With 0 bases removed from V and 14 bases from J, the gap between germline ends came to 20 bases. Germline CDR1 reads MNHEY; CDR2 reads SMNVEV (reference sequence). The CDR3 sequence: CASSLSIESGHGEFF. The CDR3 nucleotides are TGTGCCAGCAGTTTATCCATCGAGTCCGGGCATGGGGAGTTCTTC.

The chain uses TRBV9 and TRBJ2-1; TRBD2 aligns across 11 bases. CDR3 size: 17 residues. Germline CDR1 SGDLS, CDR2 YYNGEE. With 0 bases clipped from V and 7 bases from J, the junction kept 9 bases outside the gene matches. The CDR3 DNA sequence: TGTGCCAGCAGCGTAGGTCGGGGGACTAGCGGAGGTAATGAGCAGTTCTTC. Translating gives CASSVGRGTSGGNEQFF.

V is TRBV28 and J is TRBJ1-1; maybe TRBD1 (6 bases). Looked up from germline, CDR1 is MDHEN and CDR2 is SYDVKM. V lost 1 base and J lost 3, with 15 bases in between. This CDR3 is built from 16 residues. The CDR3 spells CASSLFGTGRDTEAFF. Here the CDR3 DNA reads TGTGCCAGCAGTTTATTTGGTACAGGGCGGGACACTGAAGCTTTCTTT.

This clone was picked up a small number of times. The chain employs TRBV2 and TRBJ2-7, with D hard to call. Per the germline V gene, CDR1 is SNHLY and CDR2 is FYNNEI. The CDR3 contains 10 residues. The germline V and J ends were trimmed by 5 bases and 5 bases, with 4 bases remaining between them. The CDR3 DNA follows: TGTGCCAGCAGTAGCCACGAGCAGTACTTC. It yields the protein CASSSHEQYF.

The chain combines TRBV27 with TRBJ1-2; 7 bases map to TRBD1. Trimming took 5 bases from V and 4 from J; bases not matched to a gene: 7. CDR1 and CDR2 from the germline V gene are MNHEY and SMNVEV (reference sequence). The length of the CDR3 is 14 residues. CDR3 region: CASSPRQGGYGYTF. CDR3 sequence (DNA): TGTGCCAGCAGTCCCCGACAGGGTGGCTATGGCTACACCTTC.

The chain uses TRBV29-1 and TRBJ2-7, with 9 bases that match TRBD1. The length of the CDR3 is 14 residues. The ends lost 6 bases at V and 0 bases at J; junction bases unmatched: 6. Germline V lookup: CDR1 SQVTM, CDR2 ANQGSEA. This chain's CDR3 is CSVGGQGLSYEQYF. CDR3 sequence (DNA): TGCAGCGTGGGGGGACAGGGTCTCTCCTACGAGCAGTACTTC.

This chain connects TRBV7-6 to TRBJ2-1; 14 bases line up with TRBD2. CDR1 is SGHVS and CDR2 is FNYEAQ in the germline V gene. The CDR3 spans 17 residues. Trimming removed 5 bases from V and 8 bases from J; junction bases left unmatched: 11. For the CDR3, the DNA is TGTGCCAGCAGCACTTCTCCGGGACTAGCGGGAGTGGATGAGCAGTTCTTC. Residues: CASSTSPGLAGVDEQFF.

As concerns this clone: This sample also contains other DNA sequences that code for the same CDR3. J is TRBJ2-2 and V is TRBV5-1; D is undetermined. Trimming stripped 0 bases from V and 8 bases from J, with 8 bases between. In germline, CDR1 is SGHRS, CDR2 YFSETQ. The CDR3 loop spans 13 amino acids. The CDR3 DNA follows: TGCGCCAGCAGCTTGGGGCTCGGAGGGGAGCTGTTTTTT. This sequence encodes CASSLGLGGELFF.

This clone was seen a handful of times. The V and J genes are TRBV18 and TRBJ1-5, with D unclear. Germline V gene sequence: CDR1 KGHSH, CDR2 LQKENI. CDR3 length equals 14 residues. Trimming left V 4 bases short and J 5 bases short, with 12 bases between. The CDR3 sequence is CASSLGPPDQPQHF. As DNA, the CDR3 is TGTGCCAGCTCACTCGGTCCTCCGGATCAGCCCCAGCATTTT.

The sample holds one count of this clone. CDR3 sequence reads: CASSRTQNTDTQYF. CDR3 DNA: TGTGCCAGTAGTAGGACCCAAAACACAGATACGCAGTATTTT. The chain employs TRBV19 and TRBJ2-3; unclear D gene. There are 14 residues in the CDR3. The germline V gene has CDR1 LNHDA and CDR2 SQIVND (reference sequence). With 4 bases removed from V and 2 bases from J, the gap between germline ends came to 10 bases.

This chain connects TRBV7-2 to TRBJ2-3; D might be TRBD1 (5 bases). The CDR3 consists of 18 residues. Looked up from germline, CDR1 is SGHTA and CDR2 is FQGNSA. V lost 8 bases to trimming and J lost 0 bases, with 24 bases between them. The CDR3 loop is CASQLVGVGGVSTDTQYF. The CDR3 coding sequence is TGTGCCAGCCAGCTAGTAGGGGTTGGCGGAGTTAGCACAGATACGCAGTATTTT.